This TCR beta chain was captured by sequencing in a study of T cell responses to AZD1222 COVID-19 vaccine. With regard to this clone: The antigen remains undetermined.

Broader study findings: Just a handful of people given AZD1222 tested seropositive at baseline. At 160-218 and 743-854, vaccine-associated CD4 TCRs were dominant, and they spanned spike. Repertoires in all cases were sampled only once the peak T cell response had passed.

Sequencing used immunoSEQ multiplex PCR; TCRdb keeps in-frame clones, though not all of them. Among 99,000 or so clones listed, about nine tenths were seen once. The CDR3 totals 17 residues. With 0 bases removed from V and 4 bases from J, the gap between germline ends came to 16 bases. Germline V gene sequence: CDR1 LNHNV, CDR2 YYDKDF (reference sequence). The V and J genes are TRBV15 and TRBJ1-3, with D possibly being TRBD1 (5 bases). This receptor was taken from an adult who received the MenACWY meningococcal vaccine as a control. Source: peripheral blood, taken 28 days after the second dose of the MenACWY control vaccine. The CDR3 DNA is TGTGCCACCAGCAGAGATCTTGCGGGGCAGGGAGGAAACACCATATATTTT. Translation: CATSRDLAGQGGNTIYF.